This T cell receptor beta chain is from a study of CXCR3-negative and CXCR3-positive naive CD8 T cells. With UMI labels, 5' RACE was used to prepare the TRB cDNA libraries. From the 5' RACE reads, TCRdb lists one entry per CDR3 protein and no DNA. The specimen's table records about 28,000 distinct CDR3 sequences. This CDR3 spans 13 amino acids. From germline, CDR1 is MNHEY and CDR2 SMNVEV (reference sequence). Overall study results and limits: Because surface CD5 did not distinguish the naive subsets, TCR strength was inferred from TRB CDR3 properties.

Comment on this clonotype: Its specificity is not known.

The chain couples TRBV27 to TRBJ1-5. This receptor was identified in a human donor in good health. Some clones in this sample may be carry-over from other donors' samples. Sequenced material: memory CD8+ T cells from blood. The CDR3: CASSSTSNQPQHF.